Below, 23 T cell receptor beta chains from the same sample are listed, as sequenced in a study of blood T cell repertoires in COVID-19. The method was immunoSEQ multiplex PCR; TCRdb's version includes in-frame clones alone and lacks a portion of them. Counted here are approximately 200,000 clones, 75% to 85% occurring once; the ten biggest clones make up approximately 9.2%. The sample taken for sequencing was PBMCs or T cells enriched from blood (not recorded which). The receptors derive from a man in his forties or fifties who had recovered from COVID-19.

This chain's CDR3 is CASSEAKRDGYTF. Written as DNA, the CDR3 is TGCGCCAGCAGTGAGGCAAAGAGAGATGGCTACACCTTC. The chain uses TRBV10-2 and TRBJ1-2; no definite D call. With 2 bases removed from V and 6 bases from J, the gap between germline ends came to 10 bases. The germline CDR1 and CDR2 sequences are WSHSY and SAAADI. The CDR3 has 13 residues.

This chain joins TRBV2 and TRBJ1-1, with D possibly matching TRBD1 (5 bases). Germline V lookup: CDR1 SNHLY, CDR2 FYNNEI. There are 14 residues in the CDR3. V gave up 8 bases and J gave up 1 base, with 14 bases separating them. CDR3 sequence: CASQEGNPNTEAFF. The CDR3 region has the DNA TGTGCCAGCCAGGAGGGGAATCCGAACACTGAAGCTTTCTTT.

As DNA, the CDR3 is TGTGCCAGCACACTCCGGGACAGCACCTATCAGCCCCAGCATTTT. Residues: CASTLRDSTYQPQHF. The chain carries TRBV6-5 and TRBJ1-5, with 7 bases fitting TRBD1. Germline assignment: CDR1 MNHEY and CDR2 SVGAGI. The trim removed 7 bases at V and 5 bases at J, leaving 11 bases unmatched. This CDR3 contains 15 residues.

V and J are TRBV6-5 and TRBJ2-1; 13 positions match TRBD2. Trimming took 5 bases from V and 7 from J; bases not matched to a gene: 5. This CDR3 comprises 15 residues. From germline, CDR1 is MNHEY and CDR2 SVGAGI. This chain's CDR3 is CASSTSGRALNEQFF. Here the CDR3 DNA reads TGTGCCAGCAGTACTAGCGGGAGGGCCCTGAATGAGCAGTTCTTC.

The chain carries TRBV10-3 and TRBJ2-1; D is undetermined. The CDR3 runs 14 residues. Germline V CDR1 and CDR2: ENHRY, SYGVKD. Trimming stripped 5 bases from V and 0 bases from J, with 8 bases between. The CDR3 is CAISFSSSYNEQFF. Here the CDR3 DNA reads TGTGCCATCAGTTTTTCGAGCTCCTACAATGAGCAGTTCTTC.

The chain recombines TRBV27 with TRBJ1-2, with a possible D match to TRBD1 (6 bases). V shed 5 bases and J shed 4 bases, with 11 bases lying between them. This CDR3 comprises 13 residues. In germline, CDR1 is MNHEY, CDR2 SMNVEV (reference sequence). CDR3 sequence reads: CASSLQTGYGYTF. In DNA form, the CDR3 reads TGTGCCAGCAGTCTCCAGACAGGCTATGGCTACACCTTC.

The rearrangement joins TRBV5-5 to TRBJ1-6, with a tentative D call TRBD1 (6 bases). The CDR3 contains 17 residues. Trimming took 2 bases from V and 0 from J, leaving 12 bases between them. Germline V CDR1 and CDR2: SGHKS, YYEKEE (reference sequence). CDR3 sequence (DNA): TGTGCCAGCAGCTTATCGGGACAATCCTCCTATAATTCACCCCTCCACTTT. Protein product: CASSLSGQSSYNSPLHF.

This chain connects TRBV20-1 to TRBJ2-7, with 11 bases matching TRBD2. This CDR3 has 16 amino acids. Losses at the gene ends were 3 bases for V and 9 bases for J; bases not matched to a gene: 16. CDR1 and CDR2 from the germline V gene are DFQATT and SNEGSKA (reference sequence). The CDR3 reads CSASSGRAGTSSGQYF. CDR3 in DNA: TGCAGTGCTAGTAGCGGGAGGGCCGGAACGTCTAGCGGGCAGTACTTC.

J is TRBJ2-3 and V is TRBV24-1; 7 bases map to TRBD2. The length of the CDR3 is 16 residues. With 4 bases clipped from V and 2 bases from J, the junction kept 8 bases outside the gene matches. Germline assignment: CDR1 KGHDR and CDR2 SFDVKD. The CDR3 DNA is TGTGCCACCAGTGACACCCAGCGGGATCCCACAGATACGCAGTATTTT. Protein product: CATSDTQRDPTDTQYF.

DNA for the CDR3: TGTGCCAGCAGTGTTGGGGACTACTACGAGCAGTACTTC. It codes for CASSVGDYYEQYF. V is TRBV2 and J is TRBJ2-7, with 7 bases lining up with TRBD2. Germline V gene data show CDR1 as SNHLY and CDR2 as FYNNEI. V dropped 4 bases and J dropped 3; count of bases not matched to a gene: 3. This CDR3 has 13 residues.

This chain uses TRBV6-1 with TRBJ2-1, with a tentative D call TRBD1 (5 bases). CDR3 length equals 12 residues. V was trimmed by 1 base and J by 8 bases, leaving 6 bases between them. The germline V gene has CDR1 MNHNS and CDR2 SASEGT. Here the CDR3 reads CASSEEGDEQFF. The CDR3 region has the DNA TGTGCCAGCAGTGAAGAAGGGGATGAGCAGTTCTTC.

V gene TRBV3-1 (or the pseudogene TRBV3-2) combines with J gene TRBJ2-5; tentatively, D is TRBD2 (6 bases). CDR3 length: 16 residues. The germline V gene has CDR1 LGHDT and CDR2 YNNKEL (reference sequence). V lost 1 base to trimming and J lost 5 bases, with 17 bases between them. CDR3 nucleotide sequence: TGTGCCAGCAGCCAAGCCCCTCGGGGGATTGGGGAGACCCAGTACTTC. Protein sequence: CASSQAPRGIGETQYF.

The table lists this clone with a few counts. The chain carries TRBV5-6 and TRBJ1-1; no clear D. In germline, CDR1 is SGHDT, CDR2 YYEEEE. CDR3 length equals 12 residues. Between the trimmed V and J ends, which lost 10 bases and 3 bases, there was a span of 13 bases. In DNA form, the CDR3 reads TGTGCCTCTTCCGAGGGAGACACTGAAGCTTTCTTT. This gives the protein CASSEGDTEAFF.

The CDR3 DNA is TGTGCCAGCAGTGAGGTACAGATGAGCTCCTACGAGCAGTACTTC. It yields the protein CASSEVQMSSYEQYF. This chain links TRBV2 with TRBJ2-7; D gene unclear. V was clipped by 3 bases and J by 0 bases, with 12 bases between them. Germline V gene lookup returns CDR1 SNHLY and CDR2 FYNNEI. CDR3 length equals 15 residues.

A word on this clone: The sample carries other DNA sequences with the same CDR3. This sequence joins TRBV19 and TRBJ1-2; 10 nucleotides match TRBD1. Germline V gene sequence: CDR1 LNHDA, CDR2 SQIVND (reference sequence). This CDR3 is built from 18 residues. V gave up 4 bases and J gave up 7 bases; unmatched junction bases: 18. The CDR3 DNA follows: TGTGCCAGTAGTACCGGGGACAGGGGTGTTCCCCGTCTATCTGGCTACACCTTC. The encoded protein is CASSTGDRGVPRLSGYTF. The whole variable domain, filled in from reference TRBV19 and TRBJ1-2, reads DGGITQSPKYLFRKEGQNVTLSCEQNLNHDAMYWYRQDPGQGLRLIYYSQIVNDFQKGDIAEGYSVSREKKESFPLTVTSAQKNPTAFYLCASSTGDRGVPRLSGYTFGSGTRLTVV.

This chain links TRBV27 with TRBJ1-5; TRBD1 aligns across 7 bases. Germline CDR1 reads MNHEY; CDR2 reads SMNVEV (reference sequence). This CDR3 is 15 amino acids long. Trimming at V came to 5 bases and at J to 2 bases, leaving 6 bases not matched to a gene. CDR3 sequence reads: CASSRQGLGNQPQHF. The CDR3 nucleotides are TGTGCCAGCAGTCGACAGGGTTTGGGCAATCAGCCCCAGCATTTT.

J is TRBJ2-7 and V is TRBV30; 7 bases are shared with TRBD2. Germline V gives CDR1 GTSNPN, CDR2 SVGIG (reference sequence). The CDR3 has 15 amino acids. The V gene end was trimmed by 2 bases and the J gene end by 2 bases; junction bases not matched to a gene: 9. CDR3: CAWSPRTSLTYEQYF. The DNA for the CDR3 is TGTGCCTGGAGTCCCCGGACTAGTCTCACCTACGAGCAGTACTTC.

This clone was detected only once. V gene TRBV7-3 combines with J gene TRBJ2-2, with 8 bases lining up with TRBD2. Looked up from germline, CDR1 is SGHTA and CDR2 is FQGTGA. This CDR3 is built from 15 residues. V shed 6 bases, J shed 5 bases, and the junction held 8 bases outside the gene matches. The CDR3 DNA reads TGTGCCAGCAGTATTAGCGGGGATCGGACCGGGGAGCTGTTTTTT. It translates to CASSISGDRTGELFF.

This rearrangement joins TRBV10-3 to TRBJ2-3, with 9 bases aligning to TRBD2. The germline CDR1 and CDR2 sequences are ENHRY and SYGVKD. This CDR3 region has 14 residues. V gave up 8 bases and J gave up 3 bases; unmatched junction bases: 6. CDR3 sequence: CAISRTSETDTQYF. CDR3 DNA: TGTGCCATCTCGCGGACTAGCGAAACAGATACGCAGTATTTT.

This clone was seen a few times. The gene calls are TRBV18 and TRBJ1-1, with TRBD1 matching 7 bases. The V and J ends lost 4 bases and 5 bases, in that order; junction bases with no gene match: 4. This CDR3 has 13 amino acids. CDR1 is KGHSH and CDR2 is LQKENI in the germline V gene. The CDR3 loop reads CASSLDRPTEAFF. CDR3 nucleotide sequence: TGTGCCAGCTCACTGGACAGGCCTACTGAAGCTTTCTTT.

V is TRBV7-9 and J is TRBJ1-4, with 8 bases fitting TRBD1. Germline V gives CDR1 SEHNR, CDR2 FQNEAQ (reference sequence). Unmatched junction bases numbered 3, after V lost 4 bases and J lost 8 bases. This CDR3 is built from 13 residues. For the CDR3, the DNA is TGTGCCAGCAGCTGGACAGGGCCGGAAAAACTGTTTTTT. Amino acids: CASSWTGPEKLFF.

The rearrangement joins TRBV3-1 (or the pseudogene TRBV3-2) to TRBJ2-5; 11 bases are shared with TRBD2. Germline assignment: CDR1 LGHDT and CDR2 YNNKEL (reference sequence). The CDR3 contains 16 residues. J lost 4 bases, V lost 1 base, and 5 bases had no gene match. CDR3 protein: CASSQAPLAGGETQYF. Written as DNA, the CDR3 is TGTGCCAGCAGCCAAGCCCCCCTAGCGGGAGGAGAGACCCAGTACTTC.

The chain links TRBV12-5 to TRBJ1-6; D remains ambiguous. Trimming stripped 7 bases from V and 8 bases from J, with 9 bases between. In germline, CDR1 is LGHNT, CDR2 FRNRAP. The CDR3 extends over 12 amino acids. The DNA of the CDR3 is TGTGCTAGTGCCAAAGCGGATTCACCCCTCCACTTT. This translates into CASAKADSPLHF.